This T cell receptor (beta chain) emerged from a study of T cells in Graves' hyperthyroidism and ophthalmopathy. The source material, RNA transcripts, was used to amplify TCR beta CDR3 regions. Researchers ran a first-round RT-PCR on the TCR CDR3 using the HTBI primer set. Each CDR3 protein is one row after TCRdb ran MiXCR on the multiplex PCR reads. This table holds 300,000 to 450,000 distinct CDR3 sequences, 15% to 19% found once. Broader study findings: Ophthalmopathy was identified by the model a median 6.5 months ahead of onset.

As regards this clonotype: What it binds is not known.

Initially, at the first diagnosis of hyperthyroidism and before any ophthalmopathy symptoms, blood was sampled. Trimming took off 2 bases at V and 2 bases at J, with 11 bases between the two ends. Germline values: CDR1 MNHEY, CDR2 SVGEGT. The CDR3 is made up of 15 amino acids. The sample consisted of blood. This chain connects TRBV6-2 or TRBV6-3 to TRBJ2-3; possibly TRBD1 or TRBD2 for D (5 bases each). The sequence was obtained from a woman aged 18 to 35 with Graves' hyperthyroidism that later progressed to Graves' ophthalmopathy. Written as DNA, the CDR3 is TGTGCCAGCAGTTACGTCGCAGGGACCACAGATACGCAGTATTTT. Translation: CASSYVAGTTDTQYF.